This T cell receptor (beta chain) was sequenced for a study of control samples from healthy donors and cancer patients. Here immunoSEQ multiplex PCR was the method, and the copy in TCRdb shows in-frame clones only, minus some. The data contain roughly 200,000 clones, over 80% of them singletons. CDR1 and CDR2 from the germline V gene are MNHEY and SVGAGI. CDR3 size: 15 residues. Trimming removed 4 bases from V and 2 bases from J, with 12 bases in between. This clone occurred once. This clonotype originated in a man younger than 40 in good health. This chain joins TRBV6-5 and TRBJ2-1; a possible D gene is TRBD2 (7 bases). The sample taken for sequencing was blood. As DNA, the CDR3 is TGTGCCAGCAGTTCGTGGGGGGGCCCCTACAATGAGCAGTTCTTC. It encodes CASSSWGGPYNEQFF.